This is a list of T cell receptor beta chains from one sample in a study of blood T cell repertoires in COVID-19. The table came from immunoSEQ multiplex PCR; TCRdb's copy has only in-frame clones and leaves some out. The repertoire has 450,000 or so clones, 89% of them found once; the top ten carry 0.75% to 0.9%. Sequenced: peripheral blood. These receptors all come from a man younger than 35 with COVID-19, enrolled during active disease. CDR3s include the opening cysteine and the closing phenylalanine or tryptophan. The D gene is left open where the match is weak. Not all rows give a size; the values are once, few, many and, for expanded clones, a class.

j_call d_call clone_size v_call cdr3_aa cdr3_nt
TRBJ1-1 TRBD1 - TRBV6-5 CASTWTGVPEAFF TGTGCCAGCACCTGGACAGGGGTTCCTGAAGCTTTCTTT
TRBJ2-7 TRBD2 - TRBV3-1/TRBV3-2 CASSQASGAPYEQYF TGTGCCAGCAGCCAAGCAAGCGGGGCTCCCTACGAGCAGTACTTC
TRBJ2-1 TRBD2 - TRBV7-6 CASSLASSGPNNEQFF TGTGCCAGCAGCTTAGCGTCTAGCGGTCCGAACAATGAGCAGTTCTTC
TRBJ2-3 TRBD1 - TRBV29-1 CSGSATGLDTQYF TGCAGCGGGTCCGCGACAGGGCTCGATACGCAGTATTTT
TRBJ2-1 TRBD1 - TRBV2 CASSELLGQDYNEQFF TGTGCCAGCAGTGAACTTCTGGGACAGGACTACAATGAGCAGTTCTTC
TRBJ1-5 TRBD1 - TRBV6-6 CASSYPGQGGNQPQHF TGTGCCAGCAGTTACCCGGGACAGGGGGGCAATCAGCCCCAGCATTTT
TRBJ2-7 - - TRBV6-2/TRBV6-3 CASSYLGSYEQYF TGTGCCAGCAGTTACCTCGGCTCCTACGAGCAGTACTTC
TRBJ2-7 TRBD2 - TRBV6-1 CASSEMGTSGGEQYF TGTGCCAGCAGTGAAATGGGGACTAGCGGGGGTGAGCAGTACTTC
TRBJ2-1 - - TRBV27 CASRGERGNEQFF TGTGCCAGCAGAGGGGAACGCGGCAATGAGCAGTTCTTC
TRBJ2-7 - - TRBV7-9 CASSPPSGYEQYF TGTGCCAGCAGCCCCCCAAGCGGCTACGAGCAGTACTTC
TRBJ1-5 - - TRBV27 CASSLQFSNQPQHF TGTGCCAGCAGTTTGCAGTTTAGCAATCAGCCCCAGCATTTT
TRBJ2-5 TRBD2 - TRBV24-1 CATSEAGDLQETQYF TGTGCCACCAGTGAGGCGGGGGACTTACAAGAGACCCAGTACTTC
TRBJ1-1 - - TRBV9 CASSVGGQPNTEAFF TGTGCCAGCAGCGTAGGCGGACAGCCAAACACTGAAGCTTTCTTT
TRBJ1-2 TRBD1 - TRBV5-8 CASSFSIRQGANYGYTF TGTGCCAGCAGCTTTTCCATCCGACAGGGGGCCAACTATGGCTACACCTTC
TRBJ1-2 - once TRBV10-2 CASSAIMRNYGYTF TGCGCCAGCAGCGCCATTATGCGGAACTATGGCTACACCTTC
TRBJ2-5 - - TRBV5-5 CASSPKLETQYF TGTGCCAGCAGCCCGAAGCTCGAGACCCAGTACTTC